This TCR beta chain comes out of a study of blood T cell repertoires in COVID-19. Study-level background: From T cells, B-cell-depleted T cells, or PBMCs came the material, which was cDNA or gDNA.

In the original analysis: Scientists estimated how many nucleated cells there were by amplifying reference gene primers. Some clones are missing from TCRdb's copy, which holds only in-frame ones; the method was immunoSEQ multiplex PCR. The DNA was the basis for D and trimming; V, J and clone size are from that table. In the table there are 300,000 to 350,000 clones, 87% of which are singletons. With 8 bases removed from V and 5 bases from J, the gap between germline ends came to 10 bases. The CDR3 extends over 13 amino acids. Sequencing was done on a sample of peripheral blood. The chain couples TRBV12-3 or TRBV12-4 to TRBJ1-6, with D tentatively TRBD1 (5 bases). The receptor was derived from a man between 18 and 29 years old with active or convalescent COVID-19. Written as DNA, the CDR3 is TGTGCCAGCCAAGACAGCAATAATTCACCCCTCCACTTT. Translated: CASQDSNNSPLHF.